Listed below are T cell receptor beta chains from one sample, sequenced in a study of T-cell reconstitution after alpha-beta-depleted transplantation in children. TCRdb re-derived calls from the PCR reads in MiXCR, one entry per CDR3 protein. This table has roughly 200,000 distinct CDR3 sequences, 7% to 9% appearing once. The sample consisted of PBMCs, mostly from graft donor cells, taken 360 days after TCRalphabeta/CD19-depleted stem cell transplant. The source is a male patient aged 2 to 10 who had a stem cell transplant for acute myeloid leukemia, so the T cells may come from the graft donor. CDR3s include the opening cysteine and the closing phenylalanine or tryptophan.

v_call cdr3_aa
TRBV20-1 CSAFRPGRETQYF
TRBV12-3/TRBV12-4 CASSRTNQETQYF
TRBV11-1 CASSLSEGLAKAGDWADTQYF
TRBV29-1 CSVVDSYEQYF
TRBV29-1 CSVPGLAGVKNIQYF
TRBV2 CASSVSGTYLGNEQFF
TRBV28 CASSLARIRYQETQYF
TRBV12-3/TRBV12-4 CASSWRDWVHEQFF
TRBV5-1 CASSLRQGDSYEQYF
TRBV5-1 CASSLGYSTHTEAFF
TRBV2 CASSARTGLDEQFF
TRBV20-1 CSASEAGSVDTQYF
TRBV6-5 CASSYISGYGYTF
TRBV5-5 CASSWRAGSSDTQYF
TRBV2 CASGYGTSGPNNEQFF
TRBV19 CASTPRGGSYGYTF
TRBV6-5 CASSYRTGGTLITEAFF
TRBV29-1 CSVAPLSAGKHNEQFF
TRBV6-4 CATMGRSGLLSYSYNEQFF
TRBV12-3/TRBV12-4 CASSLAGLLETQYF
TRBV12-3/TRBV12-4 CASSLPGTIDTQYF
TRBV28 CASSPLRTSGRDTQYF
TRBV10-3 CAILSGDGETQYF
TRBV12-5 CASGPSTSRSSYEQYF
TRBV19 CASRGSGRSYGYTF
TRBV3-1 CASSKKGADTQYF
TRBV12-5 CASGVSYRDIEQFF
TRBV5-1 CASSGQGRVELKLYNEQFF
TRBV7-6 CASSLFGAGDSDRSSYNEQFF
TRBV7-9 CASRSSGGWQRTQYF
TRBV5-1 CASRIAGVNTGELFF
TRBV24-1 CATSDPGTKNNEQFF
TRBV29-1 CSVEDRVGGEHF
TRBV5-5 CASSLGAVIAKNIQYF
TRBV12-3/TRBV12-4 CASSFRLAGVETQYF
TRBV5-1 CASSLGSPTWRQNEKLFF
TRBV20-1 CSASPAGGVSDTQYF
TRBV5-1 CASSSKNGAKNIQYF
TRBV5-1 CASSTGASGRQVYEQYF
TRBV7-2 CASSLGTSSSTDTQYF
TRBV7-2 CASSYGTGTNQPQHF
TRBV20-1 CSARVKKSGANVLTF
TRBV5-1 CASSLPGQGSKLFF